A single count supports the clone carrying this TCR beta chain. These data originate in a study of Graves' ophthalmopathy and Graves' hyperthyroidism. The length of the CDR3 is 11 residues. CDR1 is SGHDN and CDR2 is FVKESK in the germline V gene. Between the trimmed V and J ends, which lost 8 bases and 6 bases, there was a span of 10 bases. Diagnoses were established from clinical symptoms, serum thyroxine, TRAb, thyroid ultrasound and orbital computed tomography. For repertoire sequencing, the TCR beta CDR3 regions were amplified from RNA transcripts. HTBI-primed RT-PCR formed the first round, and a multiplex PCR formed the second. TCRdb itself ran the multiplex PCR reads through MiXCR, one entry per CDR3 protein. The sample has 150,000 or so distinct CDR3 sequences, 39% seen once; the top ten hold nearly 9%.

The clonotype comes from a young man with Graves' ophthalmopathy. Material for sequencing was peripheral blood. This chain links TRBV14 with TRBJ1-1; D gene uncertain. DNA of the CDR3: TGTGCCAGCGCGGTGGGATCTGAAGCTTTCTTT. This codes for CASAVGSEAFF.